This entry is about one T cell receptor beta chain. TCRdb's copy holds only in-frame clones and misses some; the assay was immunoSEQ multiplex PCR. The sample records about 48,000 clones, 65% to 90% being singletons. This sample is part of a study of blood T cell repertoires in COVID-19. About the research overall: The United States, Italy and Spain supplied acute and convalescent COVID-19 samples.

V lost 4 bases, J lost 3 bases, and 13 bases lay in between. Germline assignment: CDR1 LGHNA and CDR2 YSLEER. The CDR3 consists of 15 residues. The receptor was isolated from a man in his forties with acute or convalescent COVID-19. The sequenced sample was peripheral blood. This rearrangement joins TRBV4-3 to TRBJ1-3; D gene ambiguous. CDR3 loop: CASSLSVTGGNTIYF. CDR3 DNA: TGCGCCAGCAGCCTCAGCGTAACGGGTGGAAACACCATATATTTT.